Included here is one T cell receptor beta chain sequence, with context. The source of the sample is a study of shared clonotypes between healthy human individuals. TCRdb's copy holds only in-frame clones and misses some; the assay was immunoSEQ multiplex PCR. This table holds approximately 460,000 clones, more than 70% found once. Per the germline V gene, CDR1 is SGHRS and CDR2 is YFSETQ. This CDR3 comprises 17 residues. Trimming removed 1 base at V and 8 bases at J, with 22 bases between. The sequenced sample consisted of PBMCs. V is TRBV5-1 and J is TRBJ2-1, with TRBD2 as a possible D gene (6 bases). The sequence was obtained from a woman aged 40-49 years in good health. Some clones in this sample may be carry-over from other donors' samples. The CDR3: CASSLSRGRAVLDEQFF. In nucleotides, the CDR3 is TGCGCCAGCAGCTTGTCGCGGGGCCGGGCTGTCCTTGATGAGCAGTTCTTC. The entire variable domain, with the rest obtained from reference TRBV5-1 and TRBJ2-1, is as follows: KAGVTQTPRYLIKTRGQQVTLSCSPISGHRSVSWYQQTPGQGLQFLFEYFSETQRNKGNFPGRFSGRQFSNSRSEMNVSTLELGDSALYLCASSLSRGRAVLDEQFFGPGTRLTVL.